The clone carrying this T cell receptor beta chain was observed many times. The CDR3 length is 17 residues. Germline-derived CDR1 and CDR2 are LNHDA and SQIVND (reference sequence). V dropped 5 bases and J dropped 0; count of bases not matched to a gene: 8. Amplification targeted TCR beta CDR3 regions from RNA transcripts. In the first-round RT-PCR of the TCR CDR3, the HTBI primer set was used. TCRdb used MiXCR to reprocess the multiplex PCR reads, holding one entry per CDR3 protein. This table holds hundreds of thousands of distinct CDR3 sequences, 15% to 19% found once. Across 18 months, stable Graves' hyperthyroidism was marked by no progression to ophthalmopathy. The PBMCs were sourced from fresh peripheral blood (approximately 9.6 ml). The data stem from a study of T cells in Graves' hyperthyroidism and ophthalmopathy.

This chain links TRBV19 with TRBJ2-3; 10 positions match TRBD2. The receptor was derived from a woman aged 18-30 years with Graves' hyperthyroidism. Sequencing used blood. CDR3 amino acids: CASSSLKRGGSTDTQYF. The CDR3 DNA follows: TGTGCCAGTAGTTCTTTAAAGCGGGGGGGGAGCACAGATACGCAGTATTTT.